Presented here are 18 T cell receptor beta chains from one specimen sequenced in a study of cytomegalovirus exposure and HLA in healthy donors. PCR employed 60 Vbeta and 13 Jbeta primers. Produced via immunoSEQ multiplex PCR; TCRdb's table is partial and in-frame only. The profile shows under 100,000 clones, 81% of them singletons. The sample consisted of PBMCs. These receptors originate from a woman in her 70s in good health and CMV-seropositive.

V gene TRBV9 combines with J gene TRBJ1-3; 9 bases align to TRBD1. The CDR3 contains 16 residues. Germline V gene lookup returns CDR1 SGDLS and CDR2 YYNGEE. V lost 4 bases and J lost 5; bases outside the gene matches: 10. The CDR3 sequence: CASSPSGGTGRNTIYF. CDR3 coding DNA: TGTGCCAGCAGCCCTTCGGGGGGGACAGGGAGAAACACCATATATTTT.

This chain uses TRBV7-2 with TRBJ2-1, with D perhaps matching TRBD1 (5 bases). Trimming took 0 bases from V and 9 from J, leaving 12 bases between them. The CDR3 is 14 residues long. Per the germline V gene, CDR1 is SGHTA and CDR2 is FQGNSA. CDR3 in DNA: TGTGCCAGCAGCTTAGCGCTCCAGGGTAGTGAGCAGTTCTTC. It is translated as CASSLALQGSEQFF. The variable domain in full, with the rest retrieved from reference TRBV7-2 and TRBJ2-1, is GAGVSQSPSNKVTEKGKDVELRCDPISGHTALYWYRQSLGQGLEFLIYFQGNSAPDKSGLPSDRFSAERTGGSVSTLTIQRTQQEDSAVYLCASSLALQGSEQFFGPGTRLTVL.

The CDR3 bases are TGTGCCATCAGTGGGACAGGGTACAGTGAAGCTTTCTTT. Its protein product is CAISGTGYSEAFF. V is TRBV10-3 and J is TRBJ1-1; 8 nucleotides match TRBD1. The CDR3 extends over 13 amino acids. Germline V lookup: CDR1 ENHRY, CDR2 SYGVKD. J was trimmed by 7 bases and V by 4 bases; bases with no gene match: 5.

V and J are TRBV7-6 and TRBJ2-1; TRBD2 matches 7 bases. The V gene's germline CDR1 is SGHVS and CDR2 FNYEAQ. There are 19 residues in the CDR3. V gave up 1 base and J gave up 1 base; unmatched junction bases: 13. The CDR3 spells CASSLVGVSSGISYNEQFF. DNA for the CDR3: TGTGCCAGCAGCTTAGTGGGGGTTTCGAGCGGGATTTCCTACAATGAGCAGTTCTTC.

This sequence joins TRBV20-1 and TRBJ2-2; D is undetermined. Trimming took 3 bases from V and 7 from J, leaving 6 bases between them. Germline CDR1 is DFQATT and CDR2 is SNEGSKA (reference sequence). This CDR3 is built from 11 residues. The CDR3 loop is CSASGRGELFF. CDR3 nucleotides: TGCAGTGCTAGCGGTCGCGGGGAGCTGTTTTTT.

In nucleotides, the CDR3 is TGTGCCATCAGTGACAGAGCGGGAGGGAGCACCGGGGAGCTGTTTTTT. Protein product: CAISDRAGGSTGELFF. The chain employs TRBV10-3 and TRBJ2-2, with 10 nucleotides matching TRBD2. The CDR3 sequence is 16 residues long. Trimming cost V 3 bases and J 4 bases; bases outside gene matches: 5. In germline, CDR1 is ENHRY, CDR2 SYGVKD.

The chain links TRBV5-8 to TRBJ2-5; tentatively, D is TRBD1 (6 bases). The J call is in doubt because the DNA end fits TRBJ2-7 better. Germline loops: CDR1 SGHTS, CDR2 YDEGEE. The CDR3 covers 12 residues. The CDR3 spells CASMWGLHEQYF. The CDR3 DNA follows: TGTGCCAGCATGTGGGGGCTCCACGAGCAGTACTTC.

The chain employs TRBV2 and TRBJ1-5; D possibly corresponds to TRBD1 (6 bases). The V end lost 7 bases, the J end lost 1 base, and 14 bases lay between the germline ends. Per germline, CDR1 SNHLY and CDR2 FYNNEI. The CDR3 is 15 amino acids. The CDR3 here is CASTIAGGSNQPQHF. DNA for the CDR3: TGTGCCAGCACCATAGCGGGGGGCAGCAATCAGCCCCAGCATTTT.

This sequence joins TRBV20-1 and TRBJ2-3; TRBD1 might be the D (6 bases). V gave up 6 bases and J gave up 6 bases, with 10 bases separating them. The CDR3 has 11 residues. Germline CDR1 DFQATT, CDR2 SNEGSKA (reference sequence). The CDR3 nucleotides are TGCAGTGCAAATAGGGGGGATACGCAGTATTTT. Translation gives CSANRGDTQYF.

The V gene is TRBV11-3, the J gene TRBJ2-1; weak D call: TRBD2 (5 bases). Germline CDR1 SGHNT, CDR2 YENEEA. Trimming pared 5 bases from V and 4 bases from J, leaving 18 bases between. The CDR3 spans 16 residues. Here the CDR3 reads CASSPRTGKGYNEQFF. For the CDR3, the DNA is TGTGCCAGCAGCCCTAGGACGGGGAAAGGGTACAATGAGCAGTTCTTC.

The J gene is TRBJ2-3, the V gene TRBV5-1; 11 bases are a match to TRBD2. The CDR3 runs to 18 residues. The germline V gene encodes CDR1 SGHRS and CDR2 YFSETQ. Trimming at V came to 2 bases and at J to 1 base, leaving 9 bases not matched to a gene. CDR3 nucleotides: TGCGCCAGCAGCTTCCCGCTAGCGGGAGGTGTCCGCACAGATACGCAGTATTTT. Translating it yields CASSFPLAGGVRTDTQYF.

There are a few counts of this clone. CDR3 DNA: TGTGCCAGCAGCTCTGATAGGGGGCAGGGTGGCTACACCTTC. Protein: CASSSDRGQGGYTF. The chain joins TRBV11-2 to TRBJ1-2; 7 nucleotides line up with TRBD1. CDR3 length equals 14 residues. Germline V gives CDR1 SGHAT, CDR2 FQNNGV. Unmatched junction bases numbered 9, after V lost 4 bases and J lost 7 bases.

The chain joins TRBV19 to TRBJ1-1; 8 bases line up with TRBD1. CDR1 and CDR2 from the germline V gene are LNHDA and SQIVND (reference sequence). With 7 bases clipped from V and 1 base from J, the junction kept 2 bases outside the gene matches. The CDR3 is 13 amino acids. DNA for the CDR3: TGTGCCAGTAACAGGGGGGGGAACACTGAAGCTTTCTTT. Protein sequence: CASNRGGNTEAFF.

This clone showed up just a few times. This chain uses TRBV29-1 with TRBJ1-1; 10 nucleotides agree with TRBD1. Per germline, CDR1 SQVTM and CDR2 ANQGSEA. This CDR3 comprises 12 residues. Trimming took 6 bases from V and 4 from J; bases not matched to a gene: 2. Written as DNA, the CDR3 is TGCAGCGTCAGGACAGGGGGCACTGAAGCTTTCTTT. Translating it yields CSVRTGGTEAFF.

The chain combines TRBV6-6 with TRBJ1-2, with 7 bases lining up with TRBD1. Trimming took 6 bases from V and 5 from J; bases not matched to a gene: 3. The CDR3 extends over 12 amino acids. The germline CDR1 and CDR2 sequences are MNHNY and SVGAGI (reference sequence). CDR3 in amino acids: CASRDREYGYTF. The CDR3 DNA reads TGTGCCAGCAGAGACAGGGAGTATGGCTACACCTTC.

The chain carries TRBV7-9 and TRBJ1-2; TRBD1 is a possible D gene (5 bases). The germline V gene has CDR1 SEHNR and CDR2 FQNEAQ (reference sequence). The CDR3 contains 14 residues. The V gene lost 6 bases and the J gene lost 5 bases, with 16 bases spanning the gap. The CDR3 region has the DNA TGTGCCAGCAGTTCCTGGGGCACCCAATATGGCTACACCTTC. This codes for CASSSWGTQYGYTF.

The gene calls are TRBV27 and TRBJ2-5, with D possibly matching TRBD1 (5 bases). The CDR3 totals 14 residues. The V end lost 5 bases, the J end lost 5 bases, and 15 bases lay between the germline ends. Germline values: CDR1 MNHEY, CDR2 SMNVEV (reference sequence). The CDR3: CASSPTVRRETQYF. For the CDR3, the DNA is TGTGCCAGCAGTCCGACAGTCCGCCGGGAGACCCAGTACTTC.

This clone is a singleton in its sample. The chain uses TRBV9 and TRBJ2-7; perhaps TRBD2 as D (6 bases). Per the germline V gene, CDR1 is SGDLS and CDR2 is YYNGEE. Trimming removed 5 bases from V and 6 bases from J, with 21 bases in between. CDR3 size: 15 residues. CDR3 region: CASSLSSARGTEQYF. The DNA of the CDR3 is TGTGCCAGCAGTCTTTCTAGCGCCCGAGGGACCGAGCAGTACTTC.